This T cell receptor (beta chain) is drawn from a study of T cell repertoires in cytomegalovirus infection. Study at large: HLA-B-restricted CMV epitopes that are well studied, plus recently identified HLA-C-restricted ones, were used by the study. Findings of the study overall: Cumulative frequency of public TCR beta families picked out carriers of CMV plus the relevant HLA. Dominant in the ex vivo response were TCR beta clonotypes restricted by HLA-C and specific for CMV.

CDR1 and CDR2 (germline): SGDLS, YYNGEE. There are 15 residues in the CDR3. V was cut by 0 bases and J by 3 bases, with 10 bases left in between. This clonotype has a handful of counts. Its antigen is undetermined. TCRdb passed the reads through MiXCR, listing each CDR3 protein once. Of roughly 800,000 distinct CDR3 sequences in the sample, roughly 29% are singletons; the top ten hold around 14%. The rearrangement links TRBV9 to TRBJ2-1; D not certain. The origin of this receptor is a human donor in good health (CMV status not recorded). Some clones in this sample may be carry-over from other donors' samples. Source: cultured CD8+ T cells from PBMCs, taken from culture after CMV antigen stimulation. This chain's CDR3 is CASSVGSGLYNEQFF. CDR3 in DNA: TGTGCCAGCAGCGTAGGGAGTGGGCTCTACAATGAGCAGTTCTTC.